Here is one T cell receptor (beta chain) with its context. Its antigen specificity is not known. No base-level quality is on record; no much larger clone is a single base apart. The CDR3 numbers 17 residues from cysteine through phenylalanine. CDR3 DNA is the only sequence kept; it has 51 bases, read in frame from the first base. V and J are truncated by 1 base and 7 bases respectively, leaving an intervening sequence of 22 bases. Via the germline V gene, CDR1 is SGHTA and CDR2 FQGNSA. The CDR3 regions of human TCRbeta chains were subjected to immunosequencing. The paper's processing steps were these. Repertoire TCRs were checked for matches against a reference library of SARS-CoV-2-specific TCRs that had been generated using the MIRA antigen-specificity platform. Breadth was defined as the fraction of unique TCRs that were SARS-CoV-2-associated. Depth was defined as the fraction of total T cells that were SARS-CoV-2-associated. Using the MIRA data, each spike-specific TCR was mapped to the spike region that the TCR reacts to and placed in a CD4 or CD8 class. Log10-transformed breadth and depth values were compared by one-way ANOVA with Sidak's multiple comparisons tests. In TCRdb, the immuneACCESS table is reduced to in-frame sequences with V and J assigned. These tables do not hold every clone; where another copy was compared, an unresolved V gene accounts for under half, and the others remain unexplained. Clone size and V and J calls were adopted from that table, with D and trimming inferred from the DNA. The sample table contains about 59,000 clones; only one count was recorded for 80% to 85% of them. Roughly 6.6% of the sample is in the top ten clones.

This specimen comes from a study of T cell responses to AZD1222 COVID-19 vaccine (dated by TCRdb to the early 2020s). Turning to the overall study: AZD1222 recipients with second doses at about 4 weeks or about 12 weeks were pooled, because spike-specific TCR depth and breadth did not differ between schedules. TCR sequencing covered more than 230 trial participants: 200 to 210 given two doses of AZD1222 and 26 given two doses of MenACWY control vaccine. Trial participants were enrolled into age subgroups of 18-55, 56-69 and 70-plus years, which contained around 150, 29 and 61 TCR-sequenced participants, respectively. Overall study outcomes, separate from this receptor: Nearly half of unique spike-specific TCRs reportedly recognized epitopes outside regions mutated in the B.1.351 and B.1.1.7 variants. No day 14 peak-response samples were available, so repertoires were characterized only after the peak T cell response. After two AZD1222 doses, spike-specific TCR breadth and depth were significantly higher than at day 0 and than in MenACWY recipients. Only six or seven AZD1222 recipients were SARS-CoV-2 seropositive at baseline, limiting conclusions about previously exposed vaccinees. The whole spike protein was spanned by vaccine-associated CD4 TCRs, and dominant responses were seen in regions 160-218 and 743-854. The 56-69-year group was small, and its depth increase did not reach significance, likely because of low power. Participants were mostly white British and included more females than males, and it was suggested by the authors that clonal diversity may have been underestimated.

The intended sense of this specimen's time point label: baseline before first vaccination. The vaccinee samples were drawn from two UK trials, COV001 and COV002, one of which was a single-blind randomized controlled phase 2/3 trial testing AZD1222 (ChAdOx1 nCoV-19) in healthy adults. For TCRbeta chain sequencing, PBMC samples from trial participants were taken at day 0 and at day 28 after the second dose. The TCR comes from an adult in good health. This sequence uses TRBV7-2 and TRBJ2-5; matching of 6 bases hints at TRBD2 as the D gene. This specimen consisted of peripheral blood, obtained on day 0 of AZD1222 vaccination. The CDR3 protein: CASSLEDVRTKAGTQYF. The DNA sequence is as follows: TGTGCCAGCAGCTTAGAAGACGTCAGGACTAAAGCGGGGACCCAGTACTTC.